The rows below give T cell receptor beta chains drawn from one sample of a study of blood T cell repertoires in COVID-19. This table comes from immunoSEQ multiplex PCR, and its TCRdb copy is limited to in-frame clones, with some not included. The table shows roughly 140,000 clones, with around 90% occurring only once. The specimen sequenced was peripheral blood. These receptors originate from a woman between 55 and 75 years old with active or convalescent COVID-19. The CDR3 runs from the conserved cysteine through the conserved F or W. A D gene is named only where the DNA matches it firmly. Not every row has a clone size; where given, it reads once, few, many or a size class.

clone size	D gene	V gene	J gene	CDR3 DNA	CDR3 protein
NA	NA	TRBV5-1	TRBJ2-5	TGCGCCAGCACCCTTTGGGGGCTGGGGGAGACCCAGTACTTC	CASTLWGLGETQYF
NA	NA	TRBV5-4	TRBJ1-2	TGTGCCAGCAGCTCCGGACAGACATATGGCTACACCTTC	CASSSGQTYGYTF
NA	NA	TRBV19	TRBJ1-1	TGTGCCAGTAGTATGCAGGGGACCAACACTGAAGCTTTCTTT	CASSMQGTNTEAFF
few	NA	TRBV6-5	TRBJ1-1	TGTGCCAGCGGCCTAGGGGCCCGCACTGAAGCTTTCTTT	CASGLGARTEAFF
NA	TRBD1	TRBV5-4	TRBJ1-2	TGTGCCAGCAGCTTGGCCTATGGGACAGAGTATGGCTACACCTTC	CASSLAYGTEYGYTF
NA	NA	TRBV6-2/TRBV6-3	TRBJ1-2	TGTGCCAGCAGTTACCCAACCCCCAGGGGTGATGGCTACACCTTC	CASSYPTPRGDGYTF
NA	TRBD1	TRBV6-6	TRBJ1-5	TGTGCCAGCAGCCCAACCCAGGGGGCGCCGGGCCAGCCCCAGCATTTT	CASSPTQGAPGQPQHF
NA	TRBD1	TRBV4-3	TRBJ1-2	TGCGCCAGCAGCCAGCAAGGCTCGGACAGGGTAAACTATGGCTACACCTTC	CASSQQGSDRVNYGYTF
NA	NA	TRBV3-1/TRBV3-2	TRBJ1-2	TGTGCCAGCAGCCACTCAGCAGGGGTCTATGGCTACACCTTC	CASSHSAGVYGYTF
NA	NA	TRBV7-2	TRBJ2-5	TGTGCCAGCAGCTCCCCCCCGGGTTGGGAGACCCAGTACTTC	CASSSPPGWETQYF
NA	NA	TRBV3-1/TRBV3-2	TRBJ2-3	TGTGCCAGCAGTTCGAACACGGGGAGAGATACGCAGTATTTT	CASSSNTGRDTQYF
NA	TRBD2	TRBV10-2	TRBJ2-3	TGCGCCAGCAGGTTGACAGCGGGGGGTAGCACAGATACGCAGTATTTT	CASRLTAGGSTDTQYF
NA	NA	TRBV5-1	TRBJ1-6	TGCGCCAGCAGCCTGACAGGCTCCTATAATTCACCCCTCCACTTT	CASSLTGSYNSPLHF
NA	NA	TRBV6-5	TRBJ2-3	TGTGCCAGCTCGGGGAGGACAGATACGCAGTATTTT	CASSGRTDTQYF
NA	NA	TRBV27	TRBJ1-1	TGTGCCAGCAGTTTATTCTCTGGGAGGGCTGAGGAAGCTTTCTTT	CASSLFSGRAEEAFF
few	NA	TRBV5-6	TRBJ1-1	TGTGCCAGCAGCTCCCTGGACAGAGACGTGAACACTGAAGCTTTCTTT	CASSSLDRDVNTEAFF
NA	TRBD1	TRBV5-5	TRBJ2-1	TGTGCCAGCAGCTGGGGACAGGGCAATGAGCAGTTCTTC	CASSWGQGNEQFF
NA	NA	TRBV11-2	TRBJ1-1	TGTGCCAGCAGCACCCTGGGGGGGTCCGGGGACACTGAAGCTTTCTTT	CASSTLGGSGDTEAFF
NA	NA	TRBV23-1	TRBJ1-6	TGCGCCAGCAGTCAAGGGCACTATAATTCACCCCTCCACTTT	CASSQGHYNSPLHF
NA	NA	TRBV7-6	TRBJ1-1	TGTGCCAGCAGCTTATTGGTGCGGGAGGTGGACACTGAAGCTTTCTTT	CASSLLVREVDTEAFF
few	NA	TRBV6-5	TRBJ1-5	TGTGCCAGCAGCAGAGACACCTACAATCAGCCCCAGCATTTT	CASSRDTYNQPQHF
NA	NA	TRBV7-7	TRBJ2-3	TGTGCTAGCAGCTTGAGACAGCACACAGATACGCAGTATTTT	CASSLRQHTDTQYF
NA	TRBD1	TRBV6-2/TRBV6-3	TRBJ1-4	TGTGCCAGCAGTGATGGACAGGGGGGTGAAAAACTGTTTTTT	CASSDGQGGEKLFF
NA	NA	TRBV12-5	TRBJ2-5	TGTGCTAGTGGTCACCTCGAACGGACAGAAGAGACCCAGTACTTC	CASGHLERTEETQYF
NA	NA	TRBV5-5	TRBJ1-4	TGTGCCAGCAGCTTGGTAGGGGCAGGGCGTAATGAAAAACTGTTTTTT	CASSLVGAGRNEKLFF
NA	TRBD1	TRBV6-5	TRBJ2-7	TGTGCCAGCAGTAAATCCGGGACAGGGGGCTTGGAGCAGTACTTC	CASSKSGTGGLEQYF
NA	TRBD1	TRBV4-3	TRBJ2-7	TGCGCCAGCAGCCAAGATCACCGGACAGGGGTCTACGAGCAGTACTTC	CASSQDHRTGVYEQYF
NA	NA	TRBV4-1	TRBJ1-2	TGCGCCAGCAGCCAGGCGGGACGGGATAACTATGGCTACACCTTC	CASSQAGRDNYGYTF
once	TRBD1	TRBV4-3	TRBJ2-6	TGCGCCAGCAGCCCGGACAGGGCTGGGGCCAACGTCCTGACTTTC	CASSPDRAGANVLTF
few	TRBD1	TRBV6-6	TRBJ1-5	TGTGCCAGCAGATCGGGACAGGGGCCTTACAATCAGCCCCAGCATTTT	CASRSGQGPYNQPQHF
few	TRBD1	TRBV15	TRBJ1-6	TGTGCCACCAGCGAACGCCTAGACAGGGTTAATTCACCCCTCCACTTT	CATSERLDRVNSPLHF
NA	TRBD1	TRBV6-2/TRBV6-3	TRBJ2-7	TGTGCCAGCAGTTACTTAGGTCAGGGGGACACCATCTCCTCCTACGAGCAGTACTTC	CASSYLGQGDTISSYEQYF
once	NA	TRBV2	TRBJ2-3	TGTGCCAGCAGTGACAACACAGATACGCAGTATTTT	CASSDNTDTQYF
NA	TRBD1	TRBV6-5	TRBJ1-1	TGTGCCAGCAGGGAGAGGGGGCCGGACACTGAAGCTTTCTTT	CASRERGPDTEAFF
NA	TRBD1	TRBV5-4	TRBJ2-3	TGTGCCAGCAGCCCGACAGGGGCGAGCACAGATACGCAGTATTTT	CASSPTGASTDTQYF
NA	NA	TRBV7-2	TRBJ1-3	TGTGCCAGCAGCTTAGTCACAGGGATTGGAAACACCATATATTTT	CASSLVTGIGNTIYF
NA	TRBD1	TRBV10-2	TRBJ1-4	TGCGCCAGCAAGCCGGGGACAGTTGTTGAAAAACTGTTTTTT	CASKPGTVVEKLFF
NA	NA	TRBV6-1	TRBJ1-6	TGTGCCAGCAGTGAAGAAGGGGGCTCCTATAATTCACCCCTCCACTTT	CASSEEGGSYNSPLHF
NA	TRBD2	TRBV7-2	TRBJ2-3	TGTGCCAGCAGCCGGTTAGCGGGGGGGCCAGATACGCAGTATTTT	CASSRLAGGPDTQYF
NA	NA	TRBV21-1	TRBJ1-2	TGTGCCAGCAGCAAAGGGAGGGGTTGGGATGGCTACACCTTC	CASSKGRGWDGYTF
NA	TRBD1	TRBV5-1	TRBJ2-2	TGCGCCAGCAGCATATCCGGGACAGGGGGCACCGGGGAGCTGTTTTTT	CASSISGTGGTGELFF
NA	TRBD1	TRBV7-8	TRBJ1-1	TGTGCCAGCAAAAAATTTACCCCAAGGACAGGGGGCGTCGCTGAAGCTTTCTTT	CASKKFTPRTGGVAEAFF
NA	TRBD1	TRBV14	TRBJ2-7	TGTGCCAGCAGCCAGCACAGGGGCTACGAGCAGTACTTC	CASSQHRGYEQYF
NA	NA	TRBV18	TRBJ1-5	TGTGCCAGCTCACCACCGGGGGGGGTGGATCAGCCCCAGCATTTT	CASSPPGGVDQPQHF
NA	NA	TRBV12-5	TRBJ2-7	TGTGCTAGTGGGGGACACACCTACGAGCAGTACTTC	CASGGHTYEQYF
NA	NA	TRBV15	TRBJ1-1	TGTGCCACCAGCAGAGCGGGAATGAACACTGAAGCTTTCTTT	CATSRAGMNTEAFF
NA	TRBD1	TRBV19	TRBJ2-3	TGTGCCAGTAGTATCAGACAGGGTGTGGCAGATACGCAGTATTTT	CASSIRQGVADTQYF
NA	TRBD1	TRBV5-1	TRBJ1-5	TGCGCCAGCAGCTCGACAGGGAACGGCAATCAGCCCCAGCATTTT	CASSSTGNGNQPQHF
NA	TRBD1	TRBV18	TRBJ1-2	TGTGCCAGCTCACAGGGGGCTGACTATGGCTACACCTTC	CASSQGADYGYTF
NA	TRBD1	TRBV19	TRBJ1-4	TGTGCCAGTAGTACTCTGACAGGGGTGGTTAATGAAAAACTGTTTTTT	CASSTLTGVVNEKLFF
NA	TRBD1	TRBV30	TRBJ1-1	TGTGCCTGCAGGGTTGCAGGGGGAGGTAAAGCTTTCTTT	CACRVAGGGKAFF
NA	NA	TRBV12-3/TRBV12-4	TRBJ1-5	TGTGCCAGCAGCATCCATAGCAATCAGCCCCAGCATTTT	CASSIHSNQPQHF
once	NA	TRBV7-2	TRBJ2-3	TGTGCCAGCAGCTCGTACAGTAGCACAGATACGCAGTATTTT	CASSSYSSTDTQYF
once	NA	TRBV9	TRBJ2-3	TGTGCCAGCAGCGTAGCTGGGGGGAGCACAGATACGCAGTATTTT	CASSVAGGSTDTQYF
NA	TRBD2	TRBV9	TRBJ2-7	TGTGCCAGCAGCGTTAGCGGGGATACCTACGAGCAGTACTTC	CASSVSGDTYEQYF
NA	NA	TRBV2	TRBJ1-1	TGTGCCAGCAGTGAACTGAGGGAGGGGACTGAAGCTTTCTTT	CASSELREGTEAFF
NA	NA	TRBV30	TRBJ2-2	TGTGCCTGGAGTGTAACCAGGCCCGGGGAGCTGTTTTTT	CAWSVTRPGELFF
NA	TRBD1	TRBV7-2	TRBJ1-5	TGTGCCAGCAGCTGGGGACAGGGGGGGAATCAGCCCCAGCATTTT	CASSWGQGGNQPQHF